The 11 T cell receptor beta chains reported below all come from one sample, sequenced in a study of vaccination and CD4 T cells after COVID-19. Specified treatment: approximately 10-day PBMC culture with coronavirus spike peptide pools or control peptides (ViraFEST assay). The Oncomine TCR Beta short-read assay was what sequenced the DNA obtained from cultured CD4+ T cells. TCRdb re-called the PCR reads through MiXCR, storing one row per CDR3 protein. This sample has 10,000 to 13,000 distinct CDR3 sequences; roughly 40% occur once, and the top ten carry about 9.9%. Their recognized antigens are unknown. The specimen comprised CD4+ T cells from blood, cultured in vitro, sampled after SARS-CoV-2 vaccination. All receptors derive from a human donor who had recovered from COVID-19.

This clonotype was counted a few times. The V and J genes are TRBV27 and TRBJ1-6; D is uncertain. Trimming pared 3 bases from V and 7 bases from J, leaving 13 bases between. In germline, CDR1 is MNHEY, CDR2 SMNVEV (reference sequence). The CDR3 contains 15 residues. In DNA form, the CDR3 reads TGTGCCAGCAGTTTCTCCATACCGGCCAATTCACCCCTCCACTTT. This translates into CASSFSIPANSPLHF.

This clonotype was detected a few times. The chain joins TRBV20-1 to TRBJ2-7; 11 nucleotides match TRBD1. The V and J ends lost 5 bases and 5 bases, in that order; junction bases with no gene match: 11. This CDR3 contains 15 residues. CDR1 and CDR2 (germline): DFQATT, SNEGSKA (reference sequence). DNA for the CDR3: TGCAGTGCTGTCCCATCTCCGGGACAGGGGGACGAGCAGTACTTC. Protein sequence: CSAVPSPGQGDEQYF.

In nucleotides, the CDR3 is TGTGCCACCAGCAGGTACAGGACCTCTAATGAAAAACTGTTTTTT. Protein sequence: CATSRYRTSNEKLFF. This sequence joins TRBV15 and TRBJ1-4, with a tentative D call TRBD1 (5 bases). Trimming left V 3 bases short and J 3 bases short, with 11 bases between. Germline assignment: CDR1 LNHNV and CDR2 YYDKDF (reference sequence). This CDR3 spans 15 amino acids.

The table lists this clonotype with a few counts. The chain employs TRBV6-5 and TRBJ1-5; D gene unclear. V lost 4 bases and J 0 bases, leaving 7 bases between the germline ends. This CDR3 spans 14 amino acids. Germline CDR1 reads MNHEY; CDR2 reads SVGAGI. The CDR3 sequence is CASSSTGSNQPQHF. CDR3 nucleotide sequence: TGTGCCAGCAGTTCCACGGGTAGCAATCAGCCCCAGCATTTT.

The J gene is TRBJ2-5, the V gene TRBV28; TRBD1 matches 9 bases. The germline gives CDR1 MDHEN, CDR2 SYDVKM. This CDR3 has 15 amino acids. V dropped 5 bases and J dropped 4; count of bases not matched to a gene: 8. CDR3 sequence reads: CASSPPGQGAETQYF. The CDR3 DNA reads TGTGCCAGCAGTCCACCGGGACAGGGTGCAGAGACCCAGTACTTC.

The chain has TRBV7-3 and TRBJ2-7; possible D gene TRBD2, 5 bases. The CDR3 has 17 residues. In germline, CDR1 is SGHTA, CDR2 FQGTGA. The V gene lost 7 bases and the J gene lost 7 bases, with 29 bases spanning the gap. The CDR3 DNA sequence: TGTGCCAGCACCCAAAGGCGAAACGGGGTAGGATTGGGGGAGCAGTACTTC. Translation: CASTQRRNGVGLGEQYF.

This clonotype is labeled large (0.1 to 1%). This chain connects TRBV7-2 to TRBJ2-4, with TRBD2 matching over 8 bases. Germline-derived CDR1 and CDR2 are SGHTA and FQGNSA. There are 15 residues in the CDR3. With 1 base clipped from V and 10 bases from J, the junction kept 9 bases outside the gene matches. The CDR3 DNA sequence: TGTGCCAGCAGCTTAGACTCCGGGGGGACTAGAATTCAGTACTTC. Encoded protein: CASSLDSGGTRIQYF.

The V call is TRBV19, the J call TRBJ2-7; D is possibly TRBD1 or TRBD2 (6 bases each). Per germline, CDR1 LNHDA and CDR2 SQIVND (reference sequence). The CDR3 is 15 amino acids. The V end was cut by 3 bases, the J end by 2 bases, with 14 bases between. The CDR3 spells CASSIGRGRPYEQYF. CDR3 nucleotides: TGTGCCAGTAGTATCGGTCGGGGGCGCCCCTACGAGCAGTACTTC.

The chain uses TRBV4-1 and TRBJ2-7; no definite D call. The V end lost 1 base, the J end lost 4 bases, and 11 bases lay between the germline ends. Per germline, CDR1 MGHRA and CDR2 YSYEKL. The CDR3 is 14 residues long. The CDR3 sequence is CASSQVRLGYEQYF. As DNA, the CDR3 is TGCGCCAGCAGCCAAGTAAGGTTGGGGTACGAGCAGTACTTC.

The chain employs TRBV6-1 and TRBJ1-2; 9 bases are shared with TRBD1. This CDR3 has 14 residues. V shed 8 bases and J 6 bases; nucleotides not matched to a gene: 10. CDR1 is MNHNS and CDR2 is SASEGT in the germline V gene. The DNA for the CDR3 is TGTGCCAGCGGATGGGGACAGGGCGGGCATGGCTACACCTTC. Translated: CASGWGQGGHGYTF.

This chain uses TRBV6-2 or TRBV6-3 with TRBJ2-1, with 8 bases lining up with TRBD2. There are 16 residues in the CDR3. The junction had 15 bases not matched to a gene; V was cut back by 7 bases and J by 7 bases. Germline V gene sequence: CDR1 MNHEY, CDR2 SVGEGT. The CDR3 reads CASTPVGSGRWNEQFF. CDR3 DNA: TGTGCCAGCACCCCGGTGGGGAGCGGGAGATGGAATGAGCAGTTCTTC.